One and the same sample provided the 5 T cell receptor beta chains below, sequenced in a study of shared clonotypes between healthy human individuals. Assay: immunoSEQ multiplex PCR; the TCRdb copy retains only in-frame clones and omits some. Here the sample spans about half a million clones, around 77% being singletons. The sequenced material came from PBMCs. These receptors came from a woman aged 40 to 50 in good health. Some clones in this sample may be carry-over from other donors' samples.

This clone was detected once. A much larger clone is a single base away; this may be a read error. The chain employs TRBV25-1 and TRBJ1-3, with 9 bases fitting TRBD2. The J call may be in error: the DNA end matches TRBJ2-2 better. The V gene's germline CDR1 is MGHDK and CDR2 SYGVNS. The CDR3 consists of 15 residues. CDR3 DNA sequence: TGTACCAGCAGTGAGGCGGGAGGGGACACCGGGGAGCTGTTTTTT. This codes for CTSSEAGGDTGELFF.

Of note for this clone: A much larger clone lies one base from this, so it may be a read error. The chain recombines TRBV28 with TRBJ2-1; TRBD2 matches 9 bases. Looked up from germline, CDR1 is MDHEN and CDR2 is SYDVKM. The CDR3 loop spans 16 amino acids. The CDR3 protein is CDSSPDELAGPHEQFF. The CDR3 nucleotides read TGTGACAGCAGCCCCGATGAACTAGCGGGTCCCCATGAGCAGTTCTTC. Full variable domain (outside the CDR3, taken from reference TRBV28 and TRBJ2-1): DVKVTQSSRYLVKRTGEKVFLECVQDMDHENMFWYRQDPGLGLRLIYFSYDVKMKEKGDIPEGYSVSREKKERFSLILESASTNQTSMYLCDSSPDELAGPHEQFFGPGTRLTVL.

The V call is TRBV5-1, the J call TRBJ2-2; no reliable D call. This CDR3 has 15 residues. CDR1 is SGHRS, CDR2 YFSETQ, per germline. V lost 0 bases to trimming and J lost 4 bases, with 10 bases between them. This CDR3 reads CASSLGLGSTGELFF. The CDR3 DNA is TGCGCCAGCAGCTTGGGGCTGGGTAGCACCGGGGAGCTGTTTTTT.

J is TRBJ2-1 and V is TRBV18; D not certain. Trimming cost V 6 bases and J 9 bases, with 9 bases left between them. Germline-derived CDR1 and CDR2 are KGHSH and LQKENI. CDR3 length: 11 amino acids. The CDR3 loop is CASSPGFEQFF. In DNA form, the CDR3 reads TGTGCCAGCTCGCCTGGATTTGAGCAGTTCTTC.

The gene calls are TRBV11-2 and TRBJ2-3, with 7 bases identical to TRBD2. There are 16 residues in the CDR3. V dropped 2 bases and J dropped 1; count of bases not matched to a gene: 6. CDR1 and CDR2 (germline): SGHAT, FQNNGV. The CDR3 DNA reads TGTGCCAGCAGCTTAAACCTAGCGGCCCGCACAGATACGCAGTATTTT. It yields the protein CASSLNLAARTDTQYF.